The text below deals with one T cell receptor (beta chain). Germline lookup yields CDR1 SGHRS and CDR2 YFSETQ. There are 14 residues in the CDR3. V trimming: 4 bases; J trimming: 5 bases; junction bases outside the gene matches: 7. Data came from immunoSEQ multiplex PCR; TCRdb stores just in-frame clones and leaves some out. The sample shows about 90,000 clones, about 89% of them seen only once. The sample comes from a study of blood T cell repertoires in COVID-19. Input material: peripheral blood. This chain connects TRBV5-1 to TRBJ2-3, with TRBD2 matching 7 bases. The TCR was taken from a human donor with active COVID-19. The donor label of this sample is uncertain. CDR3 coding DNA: TGCGCCAGCAGCCAGGGAGGGGCGGGAGATACGCAGTATTTT. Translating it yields CASSQGGAGDTQYF.